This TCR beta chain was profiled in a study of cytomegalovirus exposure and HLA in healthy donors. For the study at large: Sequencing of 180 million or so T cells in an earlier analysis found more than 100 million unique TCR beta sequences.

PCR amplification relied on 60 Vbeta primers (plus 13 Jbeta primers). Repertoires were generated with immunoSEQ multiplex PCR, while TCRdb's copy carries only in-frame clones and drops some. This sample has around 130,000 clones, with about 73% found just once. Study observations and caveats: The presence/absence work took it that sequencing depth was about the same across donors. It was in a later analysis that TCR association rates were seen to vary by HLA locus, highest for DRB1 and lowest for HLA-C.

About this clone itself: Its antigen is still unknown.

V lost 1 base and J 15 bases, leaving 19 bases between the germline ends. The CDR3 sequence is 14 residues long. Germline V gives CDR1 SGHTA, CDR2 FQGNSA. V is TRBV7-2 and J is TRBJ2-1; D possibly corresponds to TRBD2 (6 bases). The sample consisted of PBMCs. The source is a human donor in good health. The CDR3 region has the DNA TGTGCCAGCAGCTTAGTAGCTCCTAGCGAGGAGGGGTTCTTC. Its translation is CASSLVAPSEEGFF.